The clone carrying this TCR beta chain was observed many times. It was with a sample-barcoded 5' primer and a J-beta primer mix that a second PCR of about 7 to 12 cycles was run. Every sample gave at least 2.5 million paired-end reads containing CDR3. TCRdb re-derived calls from the 5' RACE reads in MiXCR, one entry per CDR3 protein. There are hundreds of thousands of distinct CDR3 sequences in the sample; roughly 50% occur only once, and roughly 24% lies in the top ten. Germline CDR1 MNHEY, CDR2 SVGAGI. After removal of 5 bases from V and 4 bases from J, the junction contained 5 bases not matched to a gene. CDR3 length: 15 amino acids. The data originate from a study of blood T cells in healthy people across ages.

This rearrangement joins TRBV6-5 to TRBJ2-6; 7 positions agree with TRBD1. The receptor was isolated from a man aged 40-55 years in good health. The sequenced sample was blood. CDR3: CASSEQGTGANVLTF. The CDR3 DNA follows: TGTGCCAGCAGTGAACAGGGGACGGGGGCCAACGTCCTGACTTTC.